This T cell receptor (beta chain) was captured in a study of radiation and T cells in renal cell carcinoma (dated by TCRdb to 2020 to 2022). For context, the study as a whole: Samples were obtained from a clinical trial, in which 15 Gy stereotactic body radiation therapy was delivered to primary renal cell carcinomas and nephrectomy was performed 4 weeks later. In total, 53 samples, comprising roughly 25 tumors and some 27 peripheral blood samples, were subjected to TCR beta sequencing. In the approximately 53 samples combined, 4,016,671 unique CDR3 nucleotide sequences were found, encoding 2 million to 3 million unique CDR3 amino acid sequences.

Clipping removes 6 bases from V and 5 bases from J, with 6 as the unmatched junction base count. Spanning cysteine to phenylalanine, the CDR3 consists of 13 amino acids. The retained sequence is limited to the CDR3, 39 bases, with the frame set at the first base. In the germline V gene, CDR1 corresponds to LGHNT and CDR2 to FRNRAP. The sample's time point label, in plain terms: baseline pretreatment blood. The treatment or condition label here, explained by the study, means: 15 Gy SBRT to primary tumor, nephrectomy 4 weeks later. Serial peripheral blood from radiation-treated patients was sampled at baseline, 2 weeks and 4 weeks after SBRT to track tumor-enriched clonotypes. Every patient had renal cell carcinoma of clear cell pathology. Genomic DNA for TCR sequencing was prepared using the QIAamp DNA Blood Mini Kit (Qiagen). Samples were included in the analyses only if all quality control checks were passed.

The paper's findings and limits, for the study overall: Because pretreatment tumor biopsies were not available, the baseline intratumoral presence of clonotypes could not be determined. In blood, the top tumor clonotypes increased between baseline and 2 weeks post-radiation and then shrank by 4 weeks, which suggests that tumor-resident clones expanded only transiently. Because the trial had a single-armed design, the trial could not examine how radiation dose or scheduling affected the TCR repertoire. Changes in the blood repertoire were not tracked past 4 weeks after treatment.

TCR beta libraries were generated from genomic DNA with the immunoSEQ kit, following the manufacturer's recommendations. To prepare the libraries, a first multiplex PCR with proprietary primers was run, followed by a second PCR that added unique barcodes, and a bead cleanup was done after each round. Each sample batch included a kit-provided positive control reaction and a negative control reaction. The final libraries were assessed on an Agilent 4200 TapeStation D1000 ScreenTape, pooled by volume, and quantified by qPCR. Sequencing was performed on an Illumina NextSeq500 using a MidOutput 150-cycle cartridge, with 156 Read1 cycles, 15 Index1 cycles, and the kit custom primers. The pooled library was loaded at around 1.1 pM, and approximately 20% PhiX control was spiked in. The original pipeline was this. The vendor-processed data were analyzed in R, and a clonotype was defined as all T cells that share the same CDR3 nucleotide sequence. For clone abundance analyses, frequencies were normalized to the 10,000 most abundant clones in each sample. Public T cell clones, which averaged fewer than five per sample, were removed prior to analysis. An abundance difference of at least 32-fold between compartments was the criterion for calling clonotypes tumor-enriched or baseline blood-enriched. Clonotypes expanded or contracted between blood time points were identified with a beta-binomial differential abundance model. The Baroni-Urbani and Buser coefficient was used to measure tumor-blood repertoire similarity, and groups were compared with two-tailed Wilcoxon tests in R. TCRdb mirrors the immuneACCESS table, restricted to in-frame sequences. Some clones are absent from its copies; in checked studies, under half trace to an unresolved V gene, and the reason for the others is unknown. V and J calls and clone size are as listed in that table; D and trimming were resolved from the DNA. The sample has 50,000 to 75,000 clones on record, 78% of them singletons. The top ten hold about 7.1% of the sample.

Notes on this clone: Its antigen remains undetermined. Per-nucleotide qualities are absent, and no much larger clonotype sits a single base away.

The TCR sequence derives from a man between 60 and 70 years old with renal cell carcinoma. Source: blood, taken from a patient whose treatment included radiotherapy and nephrectomy. This receptor chain uses TRBV12-5 and TRBJ2-5, with 7 middle bases fitting TRBD2. CDR3 reads: CASGQLGGETQYF. The DNA sequence is as follows: TGTGCTAGTGGACAATTGGGGGGGGAGACCCAGTACTTC.